The 12 T cell receptor beta chains reported below all come from one sample, sequenced in a study of shared clonotypes between healthy human individuals. TCRdb's copy holds only in-frame clones and misses some; the assay was immunoSEQ multiplex PCR. The sample consists of about 2 million clones, roughly 95% of them appearing once. Specimen: naive CD4+ T cells sorted from blood. As for subset: CD45RA+ positively selected. Receptors were obtained from a man between 18 and 29 years old in good health.

There are a few counts of this clone. The chain has TRBV9 and TRBJ2-1, with 8 bases that match TRBD2. The CDR3 length is 13 residues. The germline gives CDR1 SGDLS, CDR2 YYNGEE. The trim removed 9 bases at V and 3 bases at J, leaving 5 bases unmatched. CDR3: CAKRRGDYNEQFF. CDR3 in DNA: TGTGCCAAACGGCGGGGGGACTACAATGAGCAGTTCTTC.

This clone appeared once. V gene TRBV5-4 combines with J gene TRBJ1-4; 12 bases fit TRBD1. Trimming removed 2 bases from V and 7 bases from J; junction bases left unmatched: 3. Germline-derived CDR1 and CDR2 are SGHNT and YYREEE (reference sequence). The CDR3 totals 15 residues. This CDR3 reads CASSFGGQGAEKLFF. The DNA of the CDR3 is TGTGCCAGCAGCTTTGGGGGACAGGGGGCTGAAAAACTGTTTTTT.

V usage is TRBV25-1 and J usage is TRBJ2-6, with D unclear. Germline V lookup: CDR1 MGHDK, CDR2 SYGVNS. The CDR3 is 14 residues long. Trimming removed 6 bases from V and 0 bases from J, with 6 bases in between. CDR3 residues: CASRGYSGANVLTF. Here the CDR3 DNA reads TGTGCCAGCAGGGGTTACTCTGGGGCCAACGTCCTGACTTTC.

For the CDR3, the DNA is TGTGCCAGCAGCTTGGGGGCCCGCAATGAAAAACTGTTTTTT. Protein: CASSLGARNEKLFF. The rearrangement joins TRBV5-6 to TRBJ1-4; D gene ambiguous. The germline CDR1 and CDR2 sequences are SGHDT and YYEEEE. The length of the CDR3 is 14 residues. V was cut by 0 bases and J by 5 bases, with 8 bases left in between.

This chain joins TRBV28 and TRBJ1-2; D call uncertain. The germline CDR1 and CDR2 sequences are MDHEN and SYDVKM. The length of the CDR3 is 15 residues. V shed 2 bases and J shed 4 bases, with 14 bases lying between them. Written as DNA, the CDR3 is TGTGCCAGCAGTTTAGGGTCACCAGCAGTCTATGGCTACACCTTC. It codes for CASSLGSPAVYGYTF.

V usage is TRBV2 and J usage is TRBJ1-5, with D uncertain. Trimming took 3 bases from V and 7 from J, leaving 13 bases between them. Germline CDR1 reads SNHLY; CDR2 reads FYNNEI. The CDR3 is 14 amino acids. The CDR3 reads CASSEEALRQPQHF. CDR3 in DNA: TGTGCCAGCAGTGAGGAGGCACTCAGACAGCCCCAGCATTTT. The full variable domain, in which reference TRBV2 and TRBJ1-5 provide the parts outside the CDR3, is EPEVTQTPSHQVTQMGQEVILRCVPISNHLYFYWYRQILGQKVEFLVSFYNNEISEKSEIFDDQFSVERPDGSNFTLKIRSTKLEDSAMYFCASSEEALRQPQHFGDGTRLSIL.

V and J are TRBV7-3 and TRBJ2-1, with TRBD2 matching over 11 bases. Germline trimming cut 3 bases from V and 4 bases from J; bases unmatched to any gene: 8. Germline CDR1 reads SGHTA; CDR2 reads FQGTGA. The CDR3 contains 17 residues. CDR3 loop: CASSLGTSGGYYNEQFF. The CDR3 nucleotides are TGTGCCAGCAGCTTGGGTACTAGCGGGGGATATTACAATGAGCAGTTCTTC.

The chain couples TRBV11-2 to TRBJ2-1; no definite D call. This CDR3 comprises 14 residues. V was cut by 1 base and J by 5 bases, with 9 bases left in between. Looked up from germline, CDR1 is SGHAT and CDR2 is FQNNGV. This chain's CDR3 is CASSLVGVDNEQFF. The CDR3 nucleotides read TGTGCCAGCAGCTTAGTAGGCGTGGACAATGAGCAGTTCTTC. Together with reference TRBV11-2 and TRBJ2-1, the CDR3 gives the full variable domain: EAGVAQSPRYKIIEKRQSVAFWCNPISGHATLYWYQQILGQGPKLLIQFQNNGVVDDSQLPKDRFSAERLKGVDSTLKIQPAKLEDSAVYLCASSLVGVDNEQFFGPGTRLTVL.

The V gene is TRBV5-6, the J gene TRBJ2-7; D is undetermined. CDR1 is SGHDT, CDR2 YYEEEE, per germline. Trimming took 4 bases from V and 4 from J, leaving 12 bases between them. The CDR3 consists of 13 residues. The CDR3 DNA reads as TGTGCCAGCAGCCTAGAACCCAAATACGAGCAGTACTTC. Translated: CASSLEPKYEQYF.

The chain is built from TRBV5-1 and TRBJ1-4; 11 bases map to TRBD1. The junction had 8 bases not matched to a gene; V was cut back by 4 bases and J by 0 bases. CDR1 SGHRS and CDR2 YFSETQ come from the germline V gene. There are 18 residues in the CDR3. CDR3 residues: CASSPGTGGSATNEKLFF. CDR3 DNA sequence: TGCGCCAGCAGCCCCGGGACAGGGGGTTCGGCAACTAATGAAAAACTGTTTTTT.

This chain joins TRBV5-1 and TRBJ1-6, with a tentative D call TRBD1 (5 bases). The CDR3 is made up of 14 amino acids. V was trimmed by 1 base and J by 10 bases, leaving 12 bases between them. Germline V gene sequence: CDR1 SGHRS, CDR2 YFSETQ. The CDR3 DNA follows: TGCGCCAGCAGCTTGATGGGGGAGCCCTCACCCCTCCACTTT. It is translated as CASSLMGEPSPLHF.

The gene calls are TRBV6-4 and TRBJ2-2, with TRBD1 matching over 7 bases. The CDR3 spans 17 residues. Losses at the gene ends were 0 bases for V and 4 bases for J; bases not matched to a gene: 8. CDR1 is MRHNA, CDR2 SNTAGT, per germline. The CDR3 here is CASSDSIPAGGTGELFF. The CDR3 nucleotides read TGTGCCAGCAGTGACTCGATCCCCGCAGGGGGCACCGGGGAGCTGTTTTTT.